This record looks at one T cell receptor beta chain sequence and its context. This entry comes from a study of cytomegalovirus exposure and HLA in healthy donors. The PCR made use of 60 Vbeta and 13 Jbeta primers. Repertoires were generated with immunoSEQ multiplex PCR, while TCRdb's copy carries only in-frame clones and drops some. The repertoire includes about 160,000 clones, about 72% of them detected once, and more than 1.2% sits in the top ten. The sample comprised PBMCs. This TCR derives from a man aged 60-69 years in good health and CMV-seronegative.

The CDR3 coding sequence is TGTGCCAGTAGTATCGACAGGGTTGGCTACGAGCAGTACTTC. Amino acids: CASSIDRVGYEQYF. The V and J genes are TRBV19 and TRBJ2-5; 7 nucleotides line up with TRBD1. The J call could be wrong; TRBJ2-7 is a better fit for the DNA end. Germline V gene lookup returns CDR1 LNHDA and CDR2 SQIVND (reference sequence). The CDR3 consists of 14 residues.